This TCR beta chain comes out of a study of blood T cell repertoires in COVID-19. For the study at large: PBMCs, B-cell-depleted T cells, or T cells provided the cDNA or gDNA that made up the material.

Source study methods: Amplification of reference gene primers provided the estimated nucleated cell counts. Libraries were prepared by immunoSEQ multiplex PCR; TCRdb keeps only in-frame clonotypes and omits some of them. The V and J calls and clone size come from that table; D and trimming were worked out from the DNA. The data show a few hundred thousand clones, 85% to 90% seen once. Cohorts were determined from participant-reported clinical history. Recovery meant two consecutive negative NP/OP PCR tests, professional clearance, or resolved symptoms. The J segment lost 4 bases and the V segment lost 4 bases, leaving 3 bases of the junction unmatched. In germline, CDR1 is SGHDN, CDR2 FVKESK. There are 13 residues in the CDR3.

The sequenced material came from PBMCs or T cells enriched from blood (not recorded which). The TCR sequence derives from a woman aged 25 to 39 who had recovered from COVID-19. V is TRBV14 and J is TRBJ1-1; 7 bases line up with TRBD1. The CDR3 sequence: CASSLGQTTEAFF. The CDR3 nucleotides read TGTGCCAGCAGCCTGGGACAGACCACTGAAGCTTTCTTT.